This TCR beta chain was identified in a study of blood T cells in healthy people across ages. Primed by a sample-barcoded 5' primer and a J-beta primer mix, a second PCR proceeded for roughly 6 to 12 cycles. Each CDR3 protein is one row after TCRdb ran MiXCR on the 5' RACE reads. The data show more than 700,000 distinct CDR3 sequences, approximately 53% seen once. V was cut by 1 base and J by 3 bases, with 9 bases left in between. This CDR3 comprises 14 residues. Looked up from germline, CDR1 is SEHNR and CDR2 is FQNEAQ (reference sequence). Peripheral blood samples of roughly 10 milliliters were drawn from each donor.

The chain couples TRBV7-9 to TRBJ2-5; no clear D gene. The sample taken for sequencing was blood. The sequence was obtained from an elderly man in good health. The CDR3 DNA follows: TGTGCCAGCAGCTTAGGGGGTTGGAAAGAGACCCAGTACTTC. This encodes CASSLGGWKETQYF.